A single sample is the source of the 27 T cell receptor beta chains below, sequenced in a study of blood T cell repertoires in COVID-19. Using immunoSEQ multiplex PCR, the repertoire was profiled, and TCRdb retains in-frame clones only, with some absent. The sample yields roughly 99,000 clones, about four fifths seen once. Sequenced material: peripheral blood. The receptors here all came from a human donor in a cohort sampled during active COVID-19.

The chain employs TRBV6-5 and TRBJ2-2; tentative D call: TRBD1 (5 bases). Germline CDR1 reads MNHEY; CDR2 reads SVGAGI. Trimming took off 8 bases at V and 0 bases at J, with 13 bases between the two ends. CDR3 size: 15 residues. CDR3 loop: CASAATGANTGELFF. CDR3 bases: TGTGCCAGCGCCGCTACAGGAGCGAACACCGGGGAGCTGTTTTTT.

This clone was recorded only once. This rearrangement joins TRBV14 to TRBJ2-3; 11 bases are shared with TRBD2. V lost 1 base to trimming and J lost 6 bases; unmatched junction nucleotides: 6. This CDR3 comprises 16 residues. Germline values: CDR1 SGHDN, CDR2 FVKESK. DNA of the CDR3: TGTGCCAGCAGCCAAGTAGCGGGAGGGCCCGGCGATACGCAGTATTTT. As protein: CASSQVAGGPGDTQYF.

Concerning this clone itself: Within the sample, other DNA sequences also encode this same CDR3. This chain joins TRBV19 and TRBJ2-1; 14 nucleotides match TRBD2. The CDR3 length is 15 residues. Germline trimming cut 4 bases from V and 7 bases from J; bases unmatched to any gene: 3. CDR1 and CDR2 (germline): LNHDA, SQIVND (reference sequence). The CDR3 DNA sequence: TGTGCCAGTAGTAGACTAGCGGGAGGGCCAAATGAGCAGTTCTTC. Protein product: CASSRLAGGPNEQFF.

The genes are TRBV6-2 or TRBV6-3 and TRBJ1-5, with a tentative D call TRBD1 (6 bases). V lost 6 bases and J 1 base, leaving 19 bases between the germline ends. This CDR3 region has 17 residues. CDR1 MNHEY and CDR2 SVGEGT come from the germline V gene. The CDR3 reads CASSVYRGGGSNQPQHF. The CDR3, as DNA: TGTGCCAGCAGCGTCTACAGAGGTGGGGGCAGCAATCAGCCCCAGCATTTT.

The chain links TRBV30 to TRBJ2-1, with D possibly matching TRBD2 (7 bases). The CDR3 has 13 residues. Germline V gene data show CDR1 as GTSNPN and CDR2 as SVGIG (reference sequence). V lost 3 bases and J lost 6, with 12 bases in between. The CDR3 loop reads CAWRQGGGNEQFF. Here the CDR3 DNA reads TGTGCCTGGAGACAGGGAGGGGGCAATGAGCAGTTCTTC. The full variable domain, completed using reference TRBV30 and TRBJ2-1, is SQTIHQWPATLVQPVGSPLSLECTVEGTSNPNLYWYRQAAGRGLQLLFYSVGIGQISSEVPQNLSASRPQDRQFILSSKKLLLSDSGFYLCAWRQGGGNEQFFGPGTRLTVL.

The chain employs TRBV6-5 and TRBJ2-7; possibly TRBD1 for D (6 bases). Germline CDR1 reads MNHEY; CDR2 reads SVGAGI. This CDR3 has 14 residues. Trimming pared 7 bases from V and 0 bases from J, leaving 13 bases between. The chain's CDR3 is CASTTQGSSYEQYV. CDR3 bases: TGTGCCAGCACCACGCAGGGGAGCTCCTACGAGCAGTACGTC.

This chain uses TRBV7-3 with TRBJ2-2, with TRBD2 identical over 12 bases. Germline V CDR1 and CDR2: SGHTA, FQGTGA. The V and J ends lost 5 bases and 6 bases, in that order; junction bases with no gene match: 7. This CDR3 spans 16 amino acids. CDR3 amino acids: CASSPLAGGMAGELFF. The CDR3 nucleotides read TGTGCCAGCAGCCCCCTAGCGGGAGGGATGGCCGGGGAGCTGTTTTTT.

This clone has at least ten counts. The chain uses TRBV30 and TRBJ2-7; the match to TRBD2 covers 9 bases. Germline V gene lookup returns CDR1 GTSNPN and CDR2 SVGIG (reference sequence). After removal of 3 bases from V and 4 bases from J, the junction contained 13 bases not matched to a gene. CDR3 length equals 16 residues. The CDR3 nucleotides are TGTGCCTGGAGGGGGTTAGCGGGAGCTCACATATACGAGCAGTACTTC. Translation gives CAWRGLAGAHIYEQYF.

V gene TRBV7-2 combines with J gene TRBJ2-2; D may be TRBD2 (6 bases). The CDR3 spans 14 residues. Per germline, CDR1 SGHTA and CDR2 FQGNSA. V dropped 5 bases and J dropped 9 bases, with 16 bases sitting between them. The CDR3 region has the DNA TGTGCCAGCAGCGCCGGGACTCCGGCCAGGGAGCTGTTTTTT. It codes for CASSAGTPARELFF.

The V and J genes are TRBV7-9 and TRBJ2-7, with D hard to call. The V gene lost 0 bases and the J gene lost 3 bases, with 9 bases spanning the gap. The CDR3 consists of 14 residues. The germline V gene encodes CDR1 SEHNR and CDR2 FQNEAQ (reference sequence). CDR3 sequence reads: CASSLAQVFYEQYF. Written as DNA, the CDR3 is TGTGCCAGCAGCTTAGCCCAGGTTTTCTACGAGCAGTACTTC.

This clone was detected a few times. V usage is TRBV7-2 and J usage is TRBJ2-7; 9 nucleotides agree with TRBD2. Germline V gene lookup returns CDR1 SGHTA and CDR2 FQGNSA. Germline trimming cut 4 bases from V and 5 bases from J; bases unmatched to any gene: 9. This CDR3 is built from 15 residues. The CDR3: CASSSLGREGNEQYF. CDR3 nucleotide sequence: TGTGCCAGCAGCTCGCTAGGGCGGGAGGGAAACGAGCAGTACTTC.

The count of this clone is one. V and J are TRBV27 and TRBJ2-2; D uncertain. The CDR3 spans 13 residues. Germline V CDR1 and CDR2: MNHEY, SMNVEV (reference sequence). Deletions cut 4 bases from V and 3 bases from J, with 6 bases between. The DNA for the CDR3 is TGTGCCAGCAGTTCCGCGGACACCGGGGAGCTGTTTTTT. It specifies CASSSADTGELFF.

CDR3 sequence (DNA): TGTGCCACCAGCCCGGGGGGCCTAGCGGGGAGGAATGAGCAGTTCTTC. Residues: CATSPGGLAGRNEQFF. J is TRBJ2-1 and V is TRBV15, with TRBD2 matching over 9 bases. V lost 5 bases to trimming and J lost 7 bases; unmatched junction nucleotides: 12. The V gene's germline CDR1 is LNHNV and CDR2 YYDKDF (reference sequence). CDR3 length: 16 amino acids.

The chain has TRBV27 and TRBJ1-3, with D maybe TRBD1 (6 bases). Germline CDR1 MNHEY, CDR2 SMNVEV (reference sequence). Trimming removed 4 bases from V and 4 bases from J, with 14 bases in between. This CDR3 is 15 amino acids long. The CDR3 coding sequence is TGTGCCAGCAGTTGGTCGGGGGGCACAGGAAACACCATATATTTT. Amino acids: CASSWSGGTGNTIYF.

V gene TRBV28 combines with J gene TRBJ2-2; 9 bases align to TRBD1. Germline-derived CDR1 and CDR2 are MDHEN and SYDVKM. The CDR3 is 16 amino acids. With 5 bases clipped from V and 3 bases from J, the junction kept 7 bases outside the gene matches. The CDR3 region is CASSTTGTGYTGELFF. The CDR3 nucleotides read TGTGCCAGCAGTACTACCGGGACAGGGTACACCGGGGAGCTGTTTTTT.

The chain links TRBV6-2 or TRBV6-3 to TRBJ2-1, with TRBD1 identical over 8 bases. This CDR3 comprises 17 residues. CDR1 is MNHEY, CDR2 SVGEGT, per germline. The ends lost 5 bases at V and 2 bases at J; junction bases unmatched: 11. This CDR3 is CASSGQGGGWTYNEQFF. For the CDR3, the DNA is TGTGCCAGCAGTGGACAGGGTGGCGGATGGACCTACAATGAGCAGTTCTTC.

There are a few counts of this clone. The rearrangement links TRBV9 to TRBJ2-1; 9 bases are a match to TRBD1. In germline, CDR1 is SGDLS, CDR2 YYNGEE. Trimming removed 4 bases from V and 5 bases from J; junction bases left unmatched: 7. The CDR3 has 15 amino acids. The CDR3, as DNA: TGTGCCAGCAGCAACGGACAGGGGAATAACAATGAGCAGTTCTTC. Encoded protein: CASSNGQGNNNEQFF.

The chain links TRBV24-1 to TRBJ2-1, with D tentatively TRBD2 (6 bases). Germline-derived CDR1 and CDR2 are KGHDR and SFDVKD. The CDR3 has 14 amino acids. Trimming cost V 5 bases and J 10 bases, with 17 bases left between them. The CDR3 coding sequence is TGTGCCACCAGTGCCCATTGGCAGGGAGGCGAGCAGTTCTTC. Protein product: CATSAHWQGGEQFF.

Of note for this clone: It may be a read error: a sequence one base away is much more abundant. This chain joins TRBV28 and TRBJ2-5; 13 nucleotides line up with TRBD2. The CDR3 is made up of 15 amino acids. Germline V lookup: CDR1 MDHEN, CDR2 SYDVKM. The V gene end was trimmed by 5 bases and the J gene end by 4 bases; junction bases not matched to a gene: 4. The CDR3 DNA is TGTGCCAGCAGTCCCGGACTAGCGGGAGTAGAGACCCAGTACTTC. Protein sequence: CASSPGLAGVETQYF.

This clone was observed a handful of times. J is TRBJ1-1 and V is TRBV19; 7 bases fit TRBD1. This CDR3 region has 15 residues. The V gene end was trimmed by 3 bases and the J gene end by 4 bases; junction bases not matched to a gene: 8. Germline loops: CDR1 LNHDA, CDR2 SQIVND (reference sequence). The CDR3 protein is CASSMSSQGVTEAFF. CDR3 sequence (DNA): TGTGCCAGTAGTATGTCGAGTCAGGGGGTCACTGAAGCTTTCTTT.

This chain links TRBV24-1 with TRBJ2-1; TRBD2 agrees at 9 bases. The germline gives CDR1 KGHDR, CDR2 SFDVKD. V was clipped by 9 bases and J by 4 bases; unmatched bases: 3. The CDR3 contains 13 residues. The CDR3 bases are TGTGCCACCGCGGGACTAGCTTACAATGAGCAGTTCTTC. Protein sequence: CATAGLAYNEQFF.

In nucleotides, the CDR3 is TGTGCCACCAGTGACAGGATAGCGGGGTCCTACAATGAGCAGTTCTTC. Amino acid sequence: CATSDRIAGSYNEQFF. The J gene is TRBJ2-1, the V gene TRBV24-1, with TRBD2 matching over 8 bases. V lost 4 bases to trimming and J lost 1 base; unmatched junction nucleotides: 5. The germline gives CDR1 KGHDR, CDR2 SFDVKD. The CDR3 is 16 amino acids.

The chain carries TRBV18 and TRBJ2-1, with D hard to call. The ends were cut back, 4 bases at V and 0 bases at J, with 16 bases in the middle. The CDR3 extends over 17 amino acids. Germline V gene sequence: CDR1 KGHSH, CDR2 LQKENI. In DNA form, the CDR3 reads TGTGCCAGCTCACTCAACCAACAGAGCAGCTCCTACAATGAGCAGTTCTTC. Encoded protein: CASSLNQQSSSYNEQFF.

This chain uses TRBV6-2 or TRBV6-3 with TRBJ1-1, with D possibly TRBD1 on 5 matching bases. Per germline, CDR1 MNHEY and CDR2 SVGEGT. V gave up 5 bases and J gave up 6 bases, with 13 bases separating them. This CDR3 comprises 13 residues. The CDR3 here is CASSTTAPPEAFF. In DNA form, the CDR3 reads TGTGCCAGCAGTACGACAGCCCCGCCTGAAGCTTTCTTT.

The chain recombines TRBV5-1 with TRBJ1-2; D might be TRBD1 (6 bases). Germline lookup yields CDR1 SGHRS and CDR2 YFSETQ. The CDR3 consists of 16 residues. V lost 4 bases and J lost 3, with 19 bases in between. CDR3 bases: TGCGCCAGCAGCCTTCCGGCAGGGGAGCTAGACTATGGCTACACCTTC. Translating gives CASSLPAGELDYGYTF.

The rearrangement joins TRBV5-1 to TRBJ1-5, with D possibly being TRBD1 (6 bases). The CDR3 contains 15 residues. V was shortened by 4 bases and J by 1 base, with 12 bases between the two germline ends. Germline CDR1 and CDR2: SGHRS and YFSETQ. The CDR3 region has the DNA TGCGCCAGCAGCGAAACAGGGAAAAGCAATCAGCCCCAGCATTTT. Amino acids: CASSETGKSNQPQHF.

Here the CDR3 DNA reads TGTGCCAGCTCACCGGTCCAGGGGGCAGGCAATCAGCCCCAGCATTTT. Its protein is CASSPVQGAGNQPQHF. This chain uses TRBV18 with TRBJ1-5; TRBD1 aligns across 8 bases. This CDR3 is built from 16 residues. Per the germline V gene, CDR1 is KGHSH and CDR2 is LQKENI. Trimming cost V 3 bases and J 2 bases; bases outside gene matches: 6.